The 7 T cell receptor beta chains in this list originate from one sample, sequenced in a study of cytomegalovirus exposure and HLA in healthy donors. Amplification used 60 Vbeta primers and 13 Jbeta primers. Some clones are missing from TCRdb's copy, which holds only in-frame ones; the method was immunoSEQ multiplex PCR. In the table there are about 200,000 clones, 75% to 90% of which are singletons. The sample comprised PBMCs. These receptors came from a woman aged 25 to 39 in good health and CMV-seronegative.

The rearrangement uses TRBV11-2 and TRBJ2-1, with D perhaps matching TRBD1 (6 bases). Germline CDR1 and CDR2: SGHAT and FQNNGV. The CDR3 runs to 11 residues. Between the trimmed V and J ends, which lost 5 bases and 15 bases, there was a span of 14 bases. The CDR3: CASSPGQLAFF. For the CDR3, the DNA is TGTGCCAGCAGCCCCGGACAGTTGGCGTTCTTC.

The chain uses TRBV7-6 and TRBJ2-5; D may be TRBD1 (5 bases). The CDR3 has 13 amino acids. CDR1 SGHVS and CDR2 FNYEAQ come from the germline V gene. With 4 bases removed from V and 5 bases from J, the gap between germline ends came to 11 bases. This CDR3 reads CASSSGIRETQYF. DNA of the CDR3: TGTGCCAGCAGCTCAGGGATTCGGGAGACCCAGTACTTC.

Comment on this clone: The same CDR3 arises from other DNA sequences in this sample as well. This sequence joins TRBV28 and TRBJ1-3; tentative D call: TRBD1 (6 bases). Germline V gene lookup returns CDR1 MDHEN and CDR2 SYDVKM. V was trimmed by 4 bases and J by 5 bases, leaving 9 bases between them. The CDR3 contains 13 residues. Written as DNA, the CDR3 is TGTGCCAGCAGTTCTGGACAGCGAAACACCATATATTTT. This gives the protein CASSSGQRNTIYF.

The genes are TRBV27 and TRBJ1-5; 7 nucleotides line up with TRBD1. The germline CDR1 and CDR2 sequences are MNHEY and SMNVEV (reference sequence). The CDR3 is 15 residues long. The J segment lost 0 bases and the V segment lost 8 bases, leaving 7 bases of the junction unmatched. The CDR3 DNA reads TGTGCCAGCCGGGACAGCCTTTATAGCAATCAGCCCCAGCATTTT. Translation: CASRDSLYSNQPQHF.

The chain joins TRBV5-1 to TRBJ2-3; 7 bases agree with TRBD2. Per germline, CDR1 SGHRS and CDR2 YFSETQ. The trim removed 4 bases at V and 2 bases at J, leaving 10 bases unmatched. The CDR3 consists of 16 residues. The CDR3 DNA sequence: TGCGCCAGCAGCGGGGGACTACCTAGAACCACAGATACGCAGTATTTT. Amino acid sequence: CASSGGLPRTTDTQYF.

The chain is built from TRBV5-1 and TRBJ2-1; 7 bases map to TRBD2. V shed 1 base, J shed 5 bases, and the junction held 9 bases outside the gene matches. This CDR3 is 16 amino acids long. Germline-derived CDR1 and CDR2 are SGHRS and YFSETQ. The CDR3: CASSLSGSGVNNEQFF. CDR3 coding DNA: TGCGCCAGCAGCTTGAGTGGAAGCGGGGTAAACAATGAGCAGTTCTTC.

V and J are TRBV15 and TRBJ1-3, with D possibly being TRBD1 (6 bases). Trimming left V 1 base short and J 4 bases short, with 14 bases between. CDR3 length equals 16 residues. From germline, CDR1 is LNHNV and CDR2 YYDKDF (reference sequence). The CDR3 reads CATSRGLRGTGNTIYF. DNA of the CDR3: TGTGCCACCAGCAGAGGCCTGAGGGGGACGGGAAACACCATATATTTT. The whole variable domain, remainder taken from reference TRBV15 and TRBJ1-3, is DAMVIQNPRYQVTQFGKPVTLSCSQTLNHNVMYWYQQKSSQAPKLLFHYYDKDFNNEADTPDNFQSRRPNTSFCFLDIRSPGLGDTAMYLCATSRGLRGTGNTIYFGEGSWLTVV.